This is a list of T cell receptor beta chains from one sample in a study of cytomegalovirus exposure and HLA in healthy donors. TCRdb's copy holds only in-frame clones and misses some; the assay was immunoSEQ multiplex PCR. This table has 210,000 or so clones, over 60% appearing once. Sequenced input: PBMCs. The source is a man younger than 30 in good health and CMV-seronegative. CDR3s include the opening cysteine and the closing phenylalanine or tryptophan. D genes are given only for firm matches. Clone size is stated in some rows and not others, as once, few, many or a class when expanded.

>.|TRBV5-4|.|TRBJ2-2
TGTGCCAGCAGCTACGGGAACACCGGGGAGCTGTTTTTT
CASSYGNTGELFF
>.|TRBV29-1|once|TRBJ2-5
TGCAGCGTTGAAGAAAAGGCCGACTTCCAGTACTTC
CSVEEKADFQYF
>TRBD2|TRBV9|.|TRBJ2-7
TGTGCCAGTCGGGAGGGAGAAGGAGGCGAGCAGTACTTC
CASREGEGGEQYF
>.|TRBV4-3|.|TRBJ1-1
TGCGCCAGCAGCCAAGAATGGGAGAGTAACACTGAAGCTTTCTTT
CASSQEWESNTEAFF
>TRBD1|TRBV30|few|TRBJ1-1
TGTGCCTGGAGGAGGCAGGGGGAAGTGGGAGCTTTCTTT
CAWRRQGEVGAFF
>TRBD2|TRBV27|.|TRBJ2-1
TGTGCCAGCAGTGGCGGGACTAGCGGGGGCCGACATGAGCAGTTCTTC
CASSGGTSGGRHEQFF
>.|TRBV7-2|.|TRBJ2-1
TGTGCCAGCAGCTATGACGGGGGCTCCTACAATGAGCAGTTCTTC
CASSYDGGSYNEQFF
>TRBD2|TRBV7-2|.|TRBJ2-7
TGTGCCAGCAGCTTAGGTACTAGCGGGTATATCTACGAGCAGTACTTC
CASSLGTSGYIYEQYF
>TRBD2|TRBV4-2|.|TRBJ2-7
TGTGCCAGCAGCCCTCAAGCTAGCGGGTACTCCTACGAGCAGTACTTC
CASSPQASGYSYEQYF
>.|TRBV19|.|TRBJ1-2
TGTGCCAGTAGTATAACAGCCCTTTTTAACTATGGCTACACCTTC
CASSITALFNYGYTF
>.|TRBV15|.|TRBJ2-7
TGTGCCACCAGCAGAGAAAAGAGGGCGCCTCCCTACGAGCAGTACTTC
CATSREKRAPPYEQYF
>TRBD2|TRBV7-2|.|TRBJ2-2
TGTGCCAGCAGCTCCTGGGGAGGGTCGGGCACCGGGGAGCTGTTTTTT
CASSSWGGSGTGELFF
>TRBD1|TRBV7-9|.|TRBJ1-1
TGTGCCAGCAGCACCACAGGGGTGACTGAAGCTTTCTTT
CASSTTGVTEAFF
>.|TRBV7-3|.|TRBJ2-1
TGTGCCAGCAGCCCCATGGACTCTCTCAATGAGCAGTTCTTC
CASSPMDSLNEQFF
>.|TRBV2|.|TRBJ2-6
TGTGCCAGCAGTGCTACCCAATCGACATATGGGTCAGTATCTGGGGCCAACGTCCTGACTTTC
CASSATQSTYGSVSGANVLTF
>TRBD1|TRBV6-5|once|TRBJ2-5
TGTGCCAGCAGTACCCCGGGGACAGGCCGGGGGACCCAGTACTTC
CASSTPGTGRGTQYF
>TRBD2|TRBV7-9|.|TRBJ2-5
TGTGCCAGCAGTAAAGAATCGGGAGGGCCAATCGAGACCCAGTACTTC
CASSKESGGPIETQYF
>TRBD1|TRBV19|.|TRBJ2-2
TGTGCCAGTAGTGCCGGGACAGATAACACCGGGGAGCTGTTTTTT
CASSAGTDNTGELFF
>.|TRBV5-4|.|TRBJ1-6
TGTGCCAGCAGCTTGTTTGCGGGAGGGGATTCACCCCTCCACTTT
CASSLFAGGDSPLHF